What follows are 18 T cell receptor beta chains derived from one specimen sequenced in a study of post-analysis software for immune sequencing data. Their antigens remain unidentified. Study-level findings and limits: Among roughly 5 TRBV segments more frequent in patients than controls were TRBV5-6, TRBV5-1 and TRBV20-1.

The authors incorporated unique molecular identifiers into the TCR beta cDNA libraries. MiXCR was run by TCRdb on the PCR reads, yielding one entry per CDR3 protein. The sample has 700,000 to 800,000 distinct CDR3 sequences; 30% are singletons. Material: blood. The receptors derive from a girl between 10 and 17 years old with multiple sclerosis.

The rearrangement links TRBV5-1 to TRBJ2-7; 10 bases map to TRBD2. The end of the DNA aligns better with TRBJ2-5, so the J call may be wrong. The germline gives CDR1 SGHRS, CDR2 YFSETQ. This CDR3 comprises 16 residues. CDR3 DNA: TGCGCCAGCAGCCACCGGACTAGCGGCGGTAAAGAGACCCAGTACTTC. The encoded protein is CASSHRTSGGKETQYF.

The chain recombines TRBV7-2 with TRBJ2-5; TRBD2 is a possible D gene (6 bases). Judging by the DNA end, TRBJ2-7 fits better; the J call may be wrong. The CDR3 sequence is 14 residues long. The germline V gene encodes CDR1 SGHTA and CDR2 FQGNSA. The CDR3 region has the DNA TGTGCCAGCAGCGACAGACCAGGGAGGTACGAGCAGTACTTC. As protein: CASSDRPGRYEQYF.

As to this clonotype: The germline gene is not matched at one end of the junction; a read error may be the cause. The chain joins TRBV12-3 or TRBV12-4 to TRBJ2-5; the D is unclear. The CDR3 runs to 13 residues. The CDR3: CAGSFVVGETQYF. The CDR3 bases are TGTGCCGGCAGTTTTGTTGTCGGAGAGACCCAGTACTTC.

This rearrangement joins TRBV20-1 to TRBJ2-1; 9 nucleotides match TRBD2. This CDR3 has 14 amino acids. J gave up 6 bases and V 6 bases, and 9 bases lay outside the gene matches. Germline loops: CDR1 DFQATT, CDR2 SNEGSKA (reference sequence). The CDR3 protein is CSAPGAGGSNEQFF. Here the CDR3 DNA reads TGCAGTGCCCCTGGGGCGGGAGGGTCCAATGAGCAGTTCTTC.

The chain couples TRBV20-1 to TRBJ2-1; TRBD2 matches 11 bases. CDR1 is DFQATT and CDR2 is SNEGSKA in the germline V gene (reference sequence). J lost 10 bases, V lost 0 bases, and 8 bases had no gene match. The CDR3 has 15 residues. CDR3 protein: CSARDPGLAAEEQFF. In DNA, the CDR3 is TGCAGTGCTAGAGATCCGGGACTAGCGGCCGAGGAGCAGTTCTTC.

This chain links TRBV9 with TRBJ1-1, with a possible D match to TRBD1 (6 bases). Germline V CDR1 and CDR2: SGDLS, YYNGEE. V lost 8 bases and J 3 bases, leaving 14 bases between the germline ends. CDR3 length: 13 residues. The CDR3 nucleotides read TGTGCCAGTTTCAAGGGGGGGGACACTGAAGCTTTCTTT. Translated: CASFKGGDTEAFF.

Regarding this clonotype: A read error may be the cause here, since a much bigger clone is one base away. The chain uses TRBV6-4 and TRBJ2-3; D uncertain. The CDR3 totals 13 residues. CDR1 is MRHNA and CDR2 is SNTAGT in the germline V gene. V was trimmed by 6 bases and J by 1 base, leaving 8 bases between them. CDR3 residues: CASRAYGTDTQYF. The CDR3 region has the DNA TGTGCCAGCAGGGCATACGGCACAGATACGCAGTATTTT.

This clonotype has a single count. The chain combines TRBV20-1 with TRBJ2-3; D gene uncertain. The germline gives CDR1 DFQATT, CDR2 SNEGSKA (reference sequence). The CDR3 spans 15 residues. V lost 5 bases and J 0 bases, leaving 15 bases between the germline ends. CDR3 DNA: TGCAGTGCTCCATCCCGAGCCCCTAGCACAGATACGCAGTATTTT. Protein product: CSAPSRAPSTDTQYF.

The CDR3 nucleotides are TGTGCCAGCAGCTTAATGTGGGACGGAGAAGAGACCCAGTACTTC. Translated, it gives CASSLMWDGEETQYF. J is TRBJ2-5 and V is TRBV7-2; possibly TRBD1 or TRBD2 for D (5 bases each). Between the trimmed V and J ends, which lost 2 bases and 3 bases, there was a span of 13 bases. The CDR3 consists of 15 residues. Germline CDR1 reads SGHTA; CDR2 reads FQGNSA.

This clonotype has just a few counts. The V gene is TRBV20-1, the J gene TRBJ2-3; D is perhaps TRBD1 or TRBD2 (6 bases each). Trimming shortened V by 3 bases and J by 3 bases, and 19 bases separated the two germline ends. This CDR3 region has 16 residues. Germline CDR1 DFQATT, CDR2 SNEGSKA (reference sequence). The CDR3 reads CSASWLGLGGTDTQYF. The CDR3 DNA reads TGCAGTGCTAGTTGGTTAGGGTTAGGGGGGACAGATACGCAGTATTTT.

The chain links TRBV7-2 to TRBJ2-3; 7 positions agree with TRBD2. Unmatched junction bases numbered 6, after V lost 1 base and J lost 5 bases. Per the germline V gene, CDR1 is SGHTA and CDR2 is FQGNSA. The CDR3 extends over 15 amino acids. The CDR3 sequence is CASSLVGGRGDTQYF. The CDR3, as DNA: TGTGCCAGCAGCTTAGTGGGAGGGCGAGGAGATACGCAGTATTTT.

This chain joins TRBV18 and TRBJ2-1; 7 bases line up with TRBD2. There are 14 residues in the CDR3. After removal of 0 bases from V and 9 bases from J, the junction contained 5 bases not matched to a gene. Germline V gene data show CDR1 as KGHSH and CDR2 as LQKENI. CDR3 amino acids: CASSPPREQSEQFF. CDR3 sequence (DNA): TGTGCCAGCTCACCACCGCGGGAGCAAAGTGAGCAGTTCTTC.

This sequence joins TRBV24-1 and TRBJ2-1; 14 nucleotides line up with TRBD2. Germline V gene lookup returns CDR1 KGHDR and CDR2 SFDVKD. CDR3 length: 16 residues. V dropped 3 bases and J dropped 6; count of bases not matched to a gene: 3. CDR3 region: CATSDRGTSGSNEQFF. CDR3 DNA sequence: TGTGCCACCAGTGATCGTGGGACTAGCGGGAGCAATGAGCAGTTCTTC.

This clonotype was counted between two and nine times. This rearrangement joins TRBV4-3 to TRBJ2-1, with TRBD1 matching over 9 bases. The germline CDR1 and CDR2 sequences are LGHNA and YSLEER. V lost 0 bases to trimming and J lost 0 bases; unmatched junction nucleotides: 6. This CDR3 region has 18 residues. The CDR3: CASSQDSGTGSSYNEQFF. CDR3 DNA sequence: TGCGCCAGCAGCCAAGATTCCGGGACAGGGAGCTCCTACAATGAGCAGTTCTTC.

The chain employs TRBV19 and TRBJ2-1, with unresolved D. V dropped 4 bases and J dropped 4 bases, with 11 bases sitting between them. This CDR3 is built from 14 residues. The germline CDR1 and CDR2 sequences are LNHDA and SQIVND (reference sequence). The CDR3 DNA reads as TGTGCCAGTAGTACCCTTGACATGTACAATGAGCAGTTCTTC. Translation gives CASSTLDMYNEQFF. The whole variable domain, remainder taken from reference TRBV19 and TRBJ2-1, is DGGITQSPKYLFRKEGQNVTLSCEQNLNHDAMYWYRQDPGQGLRLIYYSQIVNDFQKGDIAEGYSVSREKKESFPLTVTSAQKNPTAFYLCASSTLDMYNEQFFGPGTRLTVL.

The chain carries TRBV7-2 and TRBJ2-1; 7 positions agree with TRBD2. The J call may be faulty, since TRBJ2-7 better matches the DNA end. Germline V lookup: CDR1 SGHTA, CDR2 FQGNSA. The CDR3 is 15 amino acids. The CDR3 protein is CASSPPGGFGNEQYF. CDR3 nucleotide sequence: TGTGCCAGCAGCCCCCCGGGAGGTTTTGGCAATGAGCAGTACTTC.

This clonotype has just one count. The germline gene is not matched at one end of the junction; a read error may be the cause. The V gene is TRBV10-3, the J gene TRBJ2-1; no clear D. This CDR3 contains 12 residues. The germline gives CDR1 ENHRY, CDR2 SYGVKD. CDR3 coding DNA: TGTACCATCAGTGAGTCGGAAGGGGAGCAGTTCTTC. Translated: CTISESEGEQFF.

This clonotype was counted a few times. The chain uses TRBV12-3 or TRBV12-4 and TRBJ2-3; TRBD1 matches at 8 bases. The CDR3 consists of 15 residues. With V trimmed by 6 bases and J by 0 bases, 5 bases remained unmatched. CDR3 sequence: CASRQGVESTDTQYF. The CDR3 DNA reads TGTGCCAGCAGACAGGGGGTGGAAAGCACAGATACGCAGTATTTT.